The rows below give T cell receptor beta chains drawn from one sample of a study of cytomegalovirus exposure and HLA in healthy donors. Clones were sequenced by immunoSEQ multiplex PCR, and TCRdb holds only the in-frame ones, with some missing. Of more than 95,000 clones detected, roughly 77% appear once; the ten largest clones hold around 1.8%. Sequencing used PBMCs. These receptors all stem from a man between 18 and 35 years old in good health and CMV-seronegative. The CDR3 runs from the conserved cysteine through the conserved F or W. A D gene is named only where the DNA matches it firmly. A row's size may be missing; if present it is once, few, many or a size class.

J: TRBJ1-2
V: TRBV11-1
D: TRBD1
size: few
DNA: TGTGCCAGCAGGCCTATCCGGGACAGGGGGCTTTATGGCTACACCTTC
CDR3: CASRPIRDRGLYGYTF

J: TRBJ1-6
V: TRBV6-5
D: TRBD1
size: NA
DNA: TGTGCCAGCAGTTACTTCGGGACAGGTGGCAATTCACCCCTCCACTTT
CDR3: CASSYFGTGGNSPLHF

J: TRBJ2-1
V: TRBV5-1
D: NA
size: NA
DNA: TGCGCCAGCAGCTTGGAATTGCTAGCGACGTGGTTCTTC
CDR3: CASSLELLATWFF

J: TRBJ2-3
V: TRBV5-1
D: TRBD1
size: NA
DNA: TGCGCCAGCCGCCTGGGGACAGGCCCCACAGATACGCAGTATTTT
CDR3: CASRLGTGPTDTQYF

J: TRBJ2-1
V: TRBV9
D: TRBD2
size: NA
DNA: TGTGCCAGCAGCGTAGTCGGGGGGGTCTACAATGAGCAGTTCTTC
CDR3: CASSVVGGVYNEQFF

J: TRBJ2-7
V: TRBV5-1
D: NA
size: NA
DNA: TGCGCCAGCAGCTTGCGAGATTTCGACGAGCAGTACTTC
CDR3: CASSLRDFDEQYF

J: TRBJ1-2
V: TRBV27
D: NA
size: NA
DNA: TGTGCCAGCAGCTTTACAACGGGGGGGTCTGGCTACACCTTC
CDR3: CASSFTTGGSGYTF

J: TRBJ2-2
V: TRBV19
D: NA
size: NA
DNA: TGTGCCAGTAGTCTGGACACGAACACCGGGGAGCTGTTTTTT
CDR3: CASSLDTNTGELFF

J: TRBJ1-2
V: TRBV5-4
D: TRBD1
size: NA
DNA: TGTGCCAGCAGCTGGACAGGGCGAACTAACTATGGCTACACCTTC
CDR3: CASSWTGRTNYGYTF

J: TRBJ1-3
V: TRBV10-2
D: NA
size: NA
DNA: TGCGCCAGCACTCTACAAGCAGGGAAAGGTGGAAACACCATATATTTT
CDR3: CASTLQAGKGGNTIYF

J: TRBJ1-5
V: TRBV6-6
D: TRBD1
size: NA
DNA: TGTGCCAGCAGTACAGGGGGCGATCAGCCCCAGCATTTT
CDR3: CASSTGGDQPQHF

J: TRBJ2-1
V: TRBV5-8
D: TRBD1
size: NA
DNA: TGTGCCAGCAGCCCGGACAGGGCCTACAATGAGCAGTTCTTC
CDR3: CASSPDRAYNEQFF

J: TRBJ1-5
V: TRBV19
D: NA
size: NA
DNA: TGTGCCAGTAATCAGGGGCTGCAGCCCCAGCATTTT
CDR3: CASNQGLQPQHF

J: TRBJ1-1
V: TRBV4-1
D: NA
size: NA
DNA: TGCGCCAGCAGCCAAGTCCCCAATCGACAGAACACTGAAGCTTTCTTT
CDR3: CASSQVPNRQNTEAFF

J: TRBJ1-1
V: TRBV6-5
D: NA
size: NA
DNA: TGTGCCAGCCATCGGCAGGTCCCAATGAACACTGAAGCTTTCTTT
CDR3: CASHRQVPMNTEAFF